The T cell receptor (beta chain) described here comes from a study of T cell responses to AZD1222 COVID-19 vaccine. Germline V CDR1 and CDR2: MNHEY, SVGAGI. The CDR3 spans 15 residues. The ends lost 6 bases at V and 4 bases at J; junction bases unmatched: 11. Of note for this clone: What it binds is unknown.

Here immunoSEQ multiplex PCR was the method, and the copy in TCRdb shows in-frame clones only, minus some. The repertoire holds fewer than 150,000 clones, with around 86% as singletons. General observations from the study: Close to half of all spike-specific TCRs reportedly target regions of the variants that are unmutated. Spike-specific TCR breadth and depth both grew after two AZD1222 doses. Mostly white British, mostly female donors; authors suggested clonal diversity may be underestimated.

The sample was peripheral blood, taken on day 0 of AZD1222 vaccination. This clonotype originated in an adult in good health. The rearrangement uses TRBV6-5 and TRBJ2-7; 8 bases are a match to TRBD1. The CDR3 region has the DNA TGTGCCAGCAGACCGGACAGGGCCGGCAGTTACGAGCAGTACTTC. Translating it yields CASRPDRAGSYEQYF.